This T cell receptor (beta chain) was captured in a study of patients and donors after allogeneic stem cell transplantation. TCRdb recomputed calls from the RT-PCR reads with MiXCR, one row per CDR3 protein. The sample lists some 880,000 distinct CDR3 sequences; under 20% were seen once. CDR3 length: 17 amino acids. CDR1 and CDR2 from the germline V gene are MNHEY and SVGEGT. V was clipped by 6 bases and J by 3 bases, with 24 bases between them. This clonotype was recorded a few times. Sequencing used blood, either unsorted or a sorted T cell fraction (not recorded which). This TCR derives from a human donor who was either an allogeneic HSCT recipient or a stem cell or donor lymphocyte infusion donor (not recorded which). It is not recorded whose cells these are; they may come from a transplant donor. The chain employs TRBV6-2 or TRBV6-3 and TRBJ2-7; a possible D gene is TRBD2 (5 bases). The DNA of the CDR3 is TGTGCCAGCAGACTACTAGACGGAAAACCGCTGCTCTACGAGCAGTACTTC. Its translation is CASRLLDGKPLLYEQYF.